The next 30 T cell receptor beta chains were all read from a single sample in a study of cytomegalovirus exposure and HLA in healthy donors. The study ran its PCR with 60 Vbeta and 13 Jbeta primers. TCRdb's copy holds only in-frame clones and misses some; the assay was immunoSEQ multiplex PCR. Counted here are 200,000 to 250,000 clones, 82% occurring once; the ten biggest clones make up 4.5% to 6%. Material: PBMCs. All receptors derive from a woman aged 35 to 49 in good health and CMV-seropositive.

This rearrangement joins TRBV5-4 to TRBJ1-1; 10 nucleotides match TRBD1. Germline V gene lookup returns CDR1 SGHNT and CDR2 YYREEE (reference sequence). V lost 4 bases and J lost 11; bases outside the gene matches: 14. The CDR3 runs 15 residues. CDR3 nucleotide sequence: TGTGCCAGCAGCGGTGGACAGGGGGGTCCCTTGCAGGCTTTCTTT. Translated, it gives CASSGGQGGPLQAFF. Looking up the rest from reference TRBV5-4 and TRBJ1-1 gives the full variable domain: ETGVTQSPTHLIKTRGQQVTLRCSSQSGHNTVSWYQQALGQGPQFIFQYYREEENGRGNFPPRFSGLQFPNYSSELNVNALELDDSALYLCASSGGQGGPLQAFFGQGTRLTVV.

This clone was seen a handful of times. V is TRBV7-9 and J is TRBJ1-2, with no clear D. Germline CDR1 reads SEHNR; CDR2 reads FQNEAQ (reference sequence). V dropped 4 bases and J dropped 4 bases, with 10 bases sitting between them. This CDR3 has 13 residues. CDR3 sequence (DNA): TGTGCCAGCAGCTCCCCCCAGTCCTATGGCTACACCTTC. Translated, it gives CASSSPQSYGYTF.

V usage is TRBV4-1 and J usage is TRBJ1-1; maybe TRBD1 (6 bases). Germline CDR1 reads MGHRA; CDR2 reads YSYEKL. V lost 1 base, J lost 4 bases, and 13 bases lay in between. The CDR3 runs to 15 residues. The CDR3 DNA reads as TGCGCCAGCAGCCAAGTGGGCAGGGGTATCACTGAAGCTTTCTTT. Translation: CASSQVGRGITEAFF.

This chain links TRBV5-6 with TRBJ1-1, with unresolved D. Germline CDR1 is SGHDT and CDR2 is YYEEEE. The CDR3 is 15 residues long. Trimming stripped 4 bases from V and 0 bases from J, with 13 bases between. CDR3 sequence: CASSSPDTLNTEAFF. CDR3 in DNA: TGTGCCAGCAGCAGCCCCGACACGTTGAACACTGAAGCTTTCTTT.

The chain combines TRBV19 with TRBJ1-5, with a possible D match to TRBD1 (6 bases). CDR1 is LNHDA and CDR2 is SQIVND in the germline V gene (reference sequence). The CDR3 consists of 16 residues. Trimming left V 7 bases short and J 2 bases short, with 18 bases between. The CDR3 loop is CASTGQLRGGNQPQHF. DNA of the CDR3: TGTGCCAGTACCGGGCAACTCAGGGGCGGCAATCAGCCCCAGCATTTT.

V is TRBV9 and J is TRBJ2-3; the match to TRBD2 covers 8 bases. V lost 3 bases to trimming and J lost 0 bases; unmatched junction nucleotides: 6. This CDR3 has 16 amino acids. CDR1 and CDR2 from the germline V gene are SGDLS and YYNGEE. The CDR3 DNA is TGTGCCAGCAGCGGAGCGGGGGCAAGAAGCACAGATACGCAGTATTTT. Its translation: CASSGAGARSTDTQYF.

V and J are TRBV7-2 and TRBJ2-2; 7 bases align to TRBD2. CDR1 SGHTA and CDR2 FQGNSA come from the germline V gene. The CDR3 is 17 residues long. J gave up 0 bases and V 4 bases, and 8 bases lay outside the gene matches. The CDR3 sequence is CASSSPGGTSNTGELFF. The DNA for the CDR3 is TGTGCCAGCAGCTCCCCGGGGGGTACCTCGAACACCGGGGAGCTGTTTTTT. The whole variable domain, filled in from reference TRBV7-2 and TRBJ2-2, reads GAGVSQSPSNKVTEKGKDVELRCDPISGHTALYWYRQSLGQGLEFLIYFQGNSAPDKSGLPSDRFSAERTGGSVSTLTIQRTQQEDSAVYLCASSSPGGTSNTGELFFGEGSRLTVL.

The V and J genes are TRBV28 and TRBJ1-1, with D maybe TRBD1 (5 bases). Germline V gives CDR1 MDHEN, CDR2 SYDVKM. The length of the CDR3 is 16 residues. The germline V and J ends were trimmed by 4 bases and 0 bases, with 15 bases remaining between them. The CDR3 region is CASSYGNRGMNTEAFF. The CDR3 nucleotides read TGTGCCAGCAGTTATGGGAATAGGGGAATGAACACTGAAGCTTTCTTT.

A word on this clone: A read error may account for a junction end that differs from germline. The V and J genes are TRBV7-7 and TRBJ1-2; D might be TRBD1 (5 bases). The CDR3 covers 14 residues. From germline, CDR1 is SSHAT and CDR2 FNYEAQ (reference sequence). The CDR3 coding sequence is TGTGCTAGCAGCCGCCTGGGGCAGGGCTATGGCTACACCTTC. Its translation is CASSRLGQGYGYTF.

The V call is TRBV12-5, the J call TRBJ2-2; possibly TRBD1 for D (6 bases). This CDR3 spans 16 amino acids. Germline-derived CDR1 and CDR2 are LGHNT and FRNRAP. Trimming left V 0 bases short and J 1 base short, with 9 bases between. CDR3 sequence: CASGLVQGRNTGELFF. CDR3 in DNA: TGTGCTAGTGGTTTGGTACAGGGAAGGAACACCGGGGAGCTGTTTTTT.

The J gene is TRBJ1-1, the V gene TRBV4-3; D unclear. This CDR3 contains 14 residues. Germline CDR1 reads LGHNA; CDR2 reads YSLEER. V was shortened by 1 base and J by 5 bases, with 11 bases between the two germline ends. The DNA of the CDR3 is TGCGCCAGCAGCCAAGCGACGAGGAGGACTGAAGCTTTCTTT. This encodes CASSQATRRTEAFF.

The J gene is TRBJ1-4, the V gene TRBV29-1; D perhaps matches TRBD1 (5 bases). Germline CDR1 reads SQVTM; CDR2 reads ANQGSEA. Between the trimmed V and J ends, which lost 6 bases and 7 bases, there was a span of 9 bases. This CDR3 contains 11 residues. Here the CDR3 reads CSVGEFEKLFF. CDR3 sequence (DNA): TGCAGCGTAGGGGAATTTGAAAAACTGTTTTTT.

The V call is TRBV4-3, the J call TRBJ2-5, with D possibly TRBD2 on 5 matching bases. CDR3 length equals 14 residues. V lost 0 bases to trimming and J lost 5 bases, with 10 bases between them. In germline, CDR1 is LGHNA, CDR2 YSLEER. The CDR3 DNA sequence: TGCGCCAGCAGCCAAGACCCGGGGATGGAGACCCAGTACTTC. Translation: CASSQDPGMETQYF.

The chain links TRBV19 to TRBJ1-1; D is undetermined. The CDR3 has 14 amino acids. The germline V gene encodes CDR1 LNHDA and CDR2 SQIVND (reference sequence). V lost 7 bases and J 2 bases, leaving 14 bases between the germline ends. CDR3 in DNA: TGTGCCAGTACTTTTCTCGGGAGTAACACTGAAGCTTTCTTT. Protein: CASTFLGSNTEAFF.

This clone was seen once. J is TRBJ2-7 and V is TRBV6-5; 7 bases align to TRBD2. Trimming cost V 0 bases and J 1 base; bases outside gene matches: 6. The CDR3 has 16 residues. Germline-derived CDR1 and CDR2 are MNHEY and SVGAGI. CDR3 DNA sequence: TGTGCCAGCAGTTACTCAGGGAGGGCGTCGTCCTACGAGCAGTACTTC. Translating it yields CASSYSGRASSYEQYF.

The chain is built from TRBV5-6 and TRBJ2-7; 13 nucleotides align to TRBD2. Unmatched junction bases numbered 4, after V lost 4 bases and J lost 6 bases. This CDR3 has 14 amino acids. Germline CDR1 is SGHDT and CDR2 is YYEEEE. The CDR3 nucleotides are TGTGCCAGCAGCCCTGGACTAGCGGGAGCCGAGCAGTACTTC. As protein: CASSPGLAGAEQYF.

V gene TRBV28 combines with J gene TRBJ1-2; unclear D gene. This CDR3 spans 13 amino acids. Trimming cost V 7 bases and J 4 bases, with 13 bases left between them. The V gene's germline CDR1 is MDHEN and CDR2 SYDVKM. CDR3 DNA: TGTGCCAGCACGCGCGCACCGCGCTATGGCTACACCTTC. It encodes CASTRAPRYGYTF.

This chain connects TRBV25-1 to TRBJ1-2; maybe TRBD1 (5 bases). With 4 bases removed from V and 4 bases from J, the gap between germline ends came to 7 bases. Germline V gives CDR1 MGHDK, CDR2 SYGVNS. The CDR3 covers 12 residues. The CDR3 reads CASSVGGYGYTF. The CDR3 DNA sequence: TGTGCCAGCAGTGTGGGGGGCTATGGCTACACCTTC.

The chain carries TRBV2 and TRBJ1-1, with 7 bases that match TRBD1. This CDR3 spans 15 amino acids. Germline CDR1 reads SNHLY; CDR2 reads FYNNEI. After removal of 6 bases from V and 4 bases from J, the junction contained 11 bases not matched to a gene. CDR3 bases: TGTGCCAGCAGAACCGAGACAGGGAAGGGCACTGAAGCTTTCTTT. It specifies CASRTETGKGTEAFF.

The chain is built from TRBV11-2 and TRBJ2-7; 9 bases are a match to TRBD2. Germline V gene data show CDR1 as SGHAT and CDR2 as FQNNGV. Trimming cost V 1 base and J 6 bases; bases outside gene matches: 4. This CDR3 has 14 amino acids. The CDR3 DNA reads TGTGCCAGCAGCTTAGCGGGAGCGGGGGGCGAGCAGTACTTC. It codes for CASSLAGAGGEQYF.

The chain combines TRBV19 with TRBJ1-5; 7 positions agree with TRBD1. The CDR3 has 15 amino acids. Trimming cost V 4 bases and J 3 bases; bases outside gene matches: 6. Germline V gene lookup returns CDR1 LNHDA and CDR2 SQIVND (reference sequence). The CDR3 loop is CASSTPGQINQPQHF. CDR3 in DNA: TGTGCCAGTAGTACACCGGGACAGATCAATCAGCCCCAGCATTTT. The complete variable domain, with remaining parts taken from reference TRBV19 and TRBJ1-5, reads DGGITQSPKYLFRKEGQNVTLSCEQNLNHDAMYWYRQDPGQGLRLIYYSQIVNDFQKGDIAEGYSVSREKKESFPLTVTSAQKNPTAFYLCASSTPGQINQPQHFGDGTRLSIL.

The chain couples TRBV18 to TRBJ1-6; D not resolved. This CDR3 spans 17 amino acids. Per the germline V gene, CDR1 is KGHSH and CDR2 is LQKENI. Between the trimmed V and J ends, which lost 0 bases and 9 bases, there was a span of 18 bases. The CDR3 DNA reads TGTGCCAGCTCACCACCGGGTGTTAGGGCTCGGGGTTCACCCCTCCACTTT. This sequence encodes CASSPPGVRARGSPLHF.

The chain combines TRBV28 with TRBJ2-7, with 10 bases fitting TRBD2. Germline assignment: CDR1 MDHEN and CDR2 SYDVKM. V shed 6 bases, J shed 3 bases, and the junction held 11 bases outside the gene matches. The CDR3 has 16 amino acids. CDR3 amino acids: CASSSDWASGSYEQYF. The CDR3 nucleotides are TGTGCCAGCAGCTCCGACTGGGCTAGCGGGAGCTACGAGCAGTACTTC.

This clone occurred a few times. J is TRBJ1-4 and V is TRBV4-3; TRBD1 agrees at 9 bases. The CDR3 has 16 residues. CDR1 is LGHNA, CDR2 YSLEER, per germline. V was pared by 1 base and J by 5 bases, with 5 bases of the junction left unmatched. CDR3 coding DNA: TGCGCCAGCAGCCAAGCGGGGGGGACAGGGAATGAAAAACTGTTTTTT. Translating gives CASSQAGGTGNEKLFF.

This clone was counted between two and nine times. V usage is TRBV30 and J usage is TRBJ1-2; 10 positions agree with TRBD1. This CDR3 has 14 residues. CDR1 and CDR2 (germline): GTSNPN, SVGIG (reference sequence). V lost 0 bases and J lost 8; bases outside the gene matches: 6. The CDR3 is CAWSVLRTGGGYTF. In DNA, the CDR3 is TGTGCCTGGAGTGTACTCCGGACAGGGGGGGGCTACACCTTC.

This clone was observed a few times. The chain carries TRBV4-2 and TRBJ2-1; D is perhaps TRBD1 (6 bases). In germline, CDR1 is LGHNA, CDR2 YNFKEQ. There are 17 residues in the CDR3. V was pared by 5 bases and J by 0 bases, with 17 bases between. The CDR3 loop is CASSLHNRDNSYNEQFF. CDR3 nucleotides: TGTGCCAGCAGCTTACACAACCGGGACAACTCCTACAATGAGCAGTTCTTC.

The chain uses TRBV9 and TRBJ1-5; D ambiguous. Between the trimmed V and J ends, which lost 0 bases and 6 bases, there was a span of 7 bases. CDR1 is SGDLS and CDR2 is YYNGEE in the germline V gene. CDR3 length equals 13 residues. The CDR3 DNA reads TGTGCCAGCAGCGTAGCTCTTTCTCAGCCCCAGCATTTT. Translating it yields CASSVALSQPQHF. The full variable domain, in which reference TRBV9 and TRBJ1-5 provide the parts outside the CDR3, is DSGVTQTPKHLITATGQRVTLRCSPRSGDLSVYWYQQSLDQGLQFLIQYYNGEERAKGNILERFSAQQFPDLHSELNLSSLELGDSALYFCASSVALSQPQHFGDGTRLSIL.

This chain joins TRBV5-1 and TRBJ1-6; D unresolved. CDR1 SGHRS and CDR2 YFSETQ come from the germline V gene. Deletions cut 2 bases from V and 0 bases from J, with 9 bases between. The length of the CDR3 is 16 residues. CDR3 DNA: TGCGCCAGCAGCTTCGTTGAGGGCTCCTATAATTCACCCCTCCACTTT. It translates to CASSFVEGSYNSPLHF.

V gene TRBV14 combines with J gene TRBJ2-5; tentative D call: TRBD2 (6 bases). In germline, CDR1 is SGHDN, CDR2 FVKESK. The CDR3 is made up of 18 amino acids. V shed 0 bases and J shed 5 bases, with 22 bases lying between them. The CDR3 region is CASSQDHVWRDSGETQYF. The CDR3 coding sequence is TGTGCCAGCAGCCAAGATCATGTATGGAGGGATAGTGGCGAGACCCAGTACTTC. Looking up the rest from reference TRBV14 and TRBJ2-5 gives the full variable domain: EAGVTQFPSHSVIEKGQTVTLRCDPISGHDNLYWYRRVMGKEIKFLLHFVKESKQDESGMPNNRFLAERTGGTYSTLKVQPAELEDSGVYFCASSQDHVWRDSGETQYFGPGTRLLVL.

The rearrangement uses TRBV23-1 and TRBJ2-5; TRBD2 aligns across 12 bases. TRBV23-1 is assigned to the ORF class and has an uncertain function. Trimming took 2 bases from V and 0 from J; bases not matched to a gene: 1. The CDR3 length is 16 residues. The CDR3 reads CASSQRTSGDQETQYF. The CDR3 nucleotides read TGCGCCAGCAGTCAAAGGACTAGCGGGGACCAAGAGACCCAGTACTTC.